The 27 T cell receptor beta chains listed next were all sequenced from one sample in a study of naive and memory T cell subsets listed by TCRdb under 2017. Libraries were prepared through UMI-ligation and nested PCR. The data were produced on an Illumina MiSeq. The beta constant-region primer was an equimolar mix of two oligonucleotides covering both TRBC1 and TRBC2. Four rounds of PCR, combining the SP2 primer with nested alpha and beta constant-region primers, were used to amplify the ligated cDNA. Using fastp trimming at Q25 and MiXCR clonotype assembly, TCRdb reanalyzed the public sequencing data and kept in-frame beta chains. One record per CDR3 amino acid sequence lists the most common genes and DNA. In this sample the table shows tens of thousands of distinct CDR3 sequences, approximately 11% of which occur a single time. Clones ranked in the top ten supply over 0.11% of the sample. The full study reports these points: Naive repertoires, especially CD8, contained a few larger clonotypes, possibly memory cells re-expressing CD45RA.

Their recognized antigens are unknown. Material: naive CD4+ T cells from blood. Reading the label with the study, this specimen's cell subset or site is: naive T cells, CD45RA high CD27+. All receptors derive from a human donor in good health.

This clonotype was detected only a few times. J is TRBJ2-5 and V is TRBV12-3 or TRBV12-4, with a possible D match to TRBD1 (7 bases). Trimming removed 5 bases from V and 8 bases from J, with 18 bases in between. The CDR3 consists of 14 residues. CDR3 region: CASSADPQGGTQYF. In DNA form, the CDR3 reads TGTGCCAGCAGTGCCGACCCTCAGGGGGGAACCCAGTACTTC.

The sample holds a few counts of this clonotype. The rearrangement uses TRBV13 and TRBJ2-7, with D tentatively TRBD2 (5 bases). V lost 5 bases to trimming and J lost 2 bases, with 13 bases between them. Germline loops: CDR1 PRHDT, CDR2 FYEKMQ (reference sequence). This CDR3 comprises 14 residues. Here the CDR3 reads CASSPRRVAYEQYF. CDR3 coding DNA: TGTGCCAGCAGCCCCCGGCGGGTGGCCTACGAGCAGTACTTC. Complete variable domain (other parts from reference TRBV13 and TRBJ2-7): AAGVIQSPRHLIKEKRETATLKCYPIPRHDTVYWYQQGPGQDPQFLISFYEKMQSDKGSIPDRFSAQQFSDYHSELNMSSLELGDSALYFCASSPRRVAYEQYFGPGTRLTVT.

This clonotype was observed a few times. The genes are TRBV3-1 and TRBJ2-1; 7 bases map to TRBD2. CDR1 LGHDT and CDR2 YNNKEL come from the germline V gene (reference sequence). This CDR3 region has 13 residues. The junction had 6 bases not matched to a gene; V was cut back by 4 bases and J by 9 bases. The CDR3 sequence is CASSLPWGGEQFF. The CDR3 coding sequence is TGTGCCAGCAGCCTCCCGTGGGGGGGTGAGCAGTTCTTC.

A few counts support this clonotype. The CDR3 sequence is CASSLELVPGQYF. The CDR3 nucleotides are TGTGCCAGCAGCTTAGAATTGGTGCCTGGTCAGTACTTC. The V call is TRBV7-2, the J call TRBJ2-4; D is unresolved. Trimming took 1 base from V and 12 from J, leaving 13 bases between them. Germline V CDR1 and CDR2: SGHTA, FQGNSA. The CDR3 has 13 amino acids.

This clonotype was seen a few times. V is TRBV15 and J is TRBJ2-2; no definite D call. V was pared by 0 bases and J by 6 bases, with 14 bases between. Germline values: CDR1 LNHNV, CDR2 YYDKDF (reference sequence). CDR3 length: 16 residues. CDR3: CATSRDFLGLAGELFF. The CDR3 DNA follows: TGTGCCACCAGCAGAGATTTTTTGGGGTTGGCCGGGGAGCTGTTTTTT. Full variable domain (missing parts from reference TRBV15 and TRBJ2-2): DAMVIQNPRYQVTQFGKPVTLSCSQTLNHNVMYWYQQKSSQAPKLLFHYYDKDFNNEADTPDNFQSRRPNTSFCFLDIRSPGLGDTAMYLCATSRDFLGLAGELFFGEGSRLTVL.

This clonotype showed up just a few times. The J gene is TRBJ2-4, the V gene TRBV14; D is uncertain. The length of the CDR3 is 15 residues. Trimming removed 4 bases at V and 2 bases at J, with 12 bases between. Germline loops: CDR1 SGHDN, CDR2 FVKESK. The CDR3 here is CASSLGSAPKNIQYF. CDR3 coding DNA: TGTGCCAGCAGCCTGGGCTCCGCACCCAAAAACATTCAGTACTTC.

The CDR3 here is CASSQDRDQETQYF. The CDR3 bases are TGCGCCAGCAGCCAAGATCGGGACCAAGAGACCCAGTACTTC. The chain is built from TRBV4-3 and TRBJ2-5; D is unclear. The CDR3 covers 14 residues. Per germline, CDR1 LGHNA and CDR2 YSLEER. Between the trimmed V and J ends, which lost 0 bases and 0 bases, there was a span of 5 bases.

Many counts were recorded for this clonotype. The junction shows a germline mismatch at one end, possibly a read error. The chain carries TRBV12-3 or TRBV12-4 and TRBJ2-4; 11 nucleotides line up with TRBD2. The CDR3 runs 14 residues. The CDR3 sequence: CASSIAGGKNIQYF. CDR3 in DNA: TGTGCCAGCAGTATAGCGGGAGGGAAAAACATTCAGTACTTC.

The gene calls are TRBV28 and TRBJ1-4; D possibly corresponds to TRBD1 (5 bases). The CDR3 totals 16 residues. V was cut by 7 bases and J by 0 bases, with 15 bases left in between. Germline CDR1 is MDHEN and CDR2 is SYDVKM. The CDR3 protein is CASTSPGQSTNEKLFF. In nucleotides, the CDR3 is TGTGCCAGCACCTCCCCAGGACAATCAACTAATGAAAAACTGTTTTTT.

This clonotype was recorded at least ten times. CDR3 sequence (DNA): TGTGCCAGCAGCTTAGCGGGGGTGAGGGAGAGCAATCAGCCCCAGCATTTT. Its protein is CASSLAGVRESNQPQHF. V and J are TRBV7-9 and TRBJ1-5; possible D gene TRBD1, 5 bases. The V gene's germline CDR1 is SEHNR and CDR2 FQNEAQ (reference sequence). The CDR3 covers 17 residues. With 0 bases removed from V and 1 base from J, the gap between germline ends came to 13 bases.

This clonotype has only a few counts. This chain uses TRBV5-1 with TRBJ2-1; D possibly corresponds to TRBD2 (6 bases). Germline CDR1 SGHRS, CDR2 YFSETQ. The ends were cut back, 0 bases at V and 7 bases at J, with 11 bases in the middle. The CDR3 loop spans 14 amino acids. In nucleotides, the CDR3 is TGCGCCAGCAGCTTGGAATGGGGGAGGAATGAGCAGTTCTTC. Translating it yields CASSLEWGRNEQFF.

At least ten counts were recorded for this clonotype. The rearrangement uses TRBV29-1 and TRBJ2-1; 7 bases are shared with TRBD2. Germline V lookup: CDR1 SQVTM, CDR2 ANQGSEA. After removal of 7 bases from V and 8 bases from J, the junction contained 11 bases not matched to a gene. The CDR3 is made up of 13 amino acids. The CDR3 protein is CSASTSEWDEQFF. The CDR3 nucleotides read TGCAGCGCCTCCACTAGCGAGTGGGATGAGCAGTTCTTC.

This clonotype has a count of ten or more. The V gene is TRBV20-1, the J gene TRBJ2-7; 8 bases map to TRBD2. The junction had 20 bases not matched to a gene; V was cut back by 6 bases and J by 7 bases. This CDR3 spans 16 amino acids. Germline V gene sequence: CDR1 DFQATT, CDR2 SNEGSKA (reference sequence). DNA of the CDR3: TGCAGTGCCCCGGGGGGCAGCGGGGGAATCTTGAGGGAGCAGTACTTC. Its translation: CSAPGGSGGILREQYF.

This clonotype was detected only a few times. The chain has TRBV20-1 and TRBJ2-3; 13 bases agree with TRBD2. The CDR3 is 13 amino acids. V lost 6 bases and J lost 6; bases outside the gene matches: 3. Per the germline V gene, CDR1 is DFQATT and CDR2 is SNEGSKA (reference sequence). The CDR3 DNA sequence: TGCAGTGCAACACTAGCGGGGGGGGATACGCAGTATTTT. This codes for CSATLAGGDTQYF.

The gene calls are TRBV11-1 and TRBJ2-1; 10 bases are a match to TRBD1. J lost 7 bases, V lost 5 bases, and 8 bases had no gene match. Germline V gene data show CDR1 as SGHAT and CDR2 as FQDESV (reference sequence). This CDR3 spans 15 amino acids. The CDR3 spells CASSKTGGERNEQFF. The CDR3 nucleotides are TGTGCCAGCAGCAAGACAGGGGGCGAGCGGAATGAGCAGTTCTTC.

This clonotype was observed many times. V is TRBV6-6 and J is TRBJ1-5; D uncertain. V was cut by 4 bases and J by 2 bases, with 3 bases left in between. The CDR3 consists of 12 residues. Germline V CDR1 and CDR2: MNHNY, SVGAGI (reference sequence). CDR3 loop: CASSSGNQPQHF. CDR3 in DNA: TGTGCCAGCAGTTCTGGCAATCAGCCCCAGCATTTT.

This clonotype was counted at least ten times. The V gene is TRBV12-3 or TRBV12-4, the J gene TRBJ2-1; 13 bases match TRBD2. The J segment lost 10 bases and the V segment lost 5 bases, leaving 8 bases of the junction unmatched. The CDR3 runs to 15 residues. The CDR3 DNA is TGTGCCAGCAGTCCCGGACTAGCGGGAGTTGGGGAGCAGTTCTTC. It specifies CASSPGLAGVGEQFF.

This clonotype was found once. This chain connects TRBV23-1 to TRBJ2-2; 7 bases fit TRBD1. TRBV23-1 is filed as an ORF, its function uncertain. The V segment lost 4 bases and the J segment 5 bases; nucleotides outside the gene matches: 13. There are 17 residues in the CDR3. DNA for the CDR3: TGCGCCAGCAGTCGGGGAGACAGGGCTGATGATACCGGGGAGCTGTTTTTT. Its protein is CASSRGDRADDTGELFF.

This clonotype was detected a few times. The chain couples TRBV18 to TRBJ2-6; 8 bases are shared with TRBD1. Germline loops: CDR1 KGHSH, CDR2 LQKENI. The V and J ends lost 0 bases and 0 bases, in that order; junction bases with no gene match: 4. The CDR3 is 18 amino acids. As DNA, the CDR3 is TGTGCCAGCTCACCACCGGGGACAGGCGTCTCTGGGGCCAACGTCCTGACTTTC. Its protein is CASSPPGTGVSGANVLTF.

This clonotype was seen more than once but under ten times. The CDR3 is CASSEASGEQFF. In nucleotides, the CDR3 is TGTGCCAGCAGTGAAGCGTCCGGGGAGCAGTTCTTC. The gene calls are TRBV6-1 and TRBJ2-1; no firm D call. The CDR3 runs to 12 residues. Germline values: CDR1 MNHNS, CDR2 SASEGT. Trimming took off 0 bases at V and 10 bases at J, with 7 bases between the two ends.

This clonotype was counted at least ten times. The genes are TRBV7-2 and TRBJ2-7; D is unclear. The CDR3 runs 11 residues. Trimming cost V 5 bases and J 7 bases, with 9 bases left between them. Germline CDR1 is SGHTA and CDR2 is FQGNSA. The CDR3 region has the DNA TGTGCCAGCAGCCGACGGTTAGAGCAGTACTTC. This codes for CASSRRLEQYF.

The chain has TRBV11-3 and TRBJ2-7; TRBD2 is a possible D gene (5 bases). Germline loops: CDR1 SGHNT, CDR2 YENEEA. Trimming removed 0 bases from V and 6 bases from J, with 21 bases in between. The length of the CDR3 is 17 residues. In nucleotides, the CDR3 is TGTGCCAGCAGCTTAGAGGCTATCACCGGGAATAGAGGCGAGCAGTACTTC. It encodes CASSLEAITGNRGEQYF.

This clonotype was recorded a few times. V and J are TRBV12-3 or TRBV12-4 and TRBJ1-5, with no clear D. This CDR3 is 12 amino acids long. V lost 3 bases and J lost 6, with 6 bases in between. The CDR3 bases are TGTGCCAGCAGTTTGGACGGTCAGCCCCAGCATTTT. It yields the protein CASSLDGQPQHF.

This clonotype was observed a handful of times. The rearrangement links TRBV6-2 or TRBV6-3 to TRBJ2-7; D is unclear. Germline V gene sequence: CDR1 MNHEY, CDR2 SVGEGT. V was trimmed by 5 bases and J by 6 bases, leaving 23 bases between them. The CDR3 runs 16 residues. DNA for the CDR3: TGTGCCAGCAGTCAAGACCAGGTGGGCCGTAGGCGCGAGCAGTACTTC. Protein: CASSQDQVGRRREQYF.

This clonotype showed up just a few times. This chain joins TRBV7-2 and TRBJ2-2, with 7 bases matching TRBD2. This CDR3 has 17 amino acids. Looked up from germline, CDR1 is SGHTA and CDR2 is FQGNSA. Trimming at V came to 5 bases and at J to 1 base, leaving 10 bases not matched to a gene. The CDR3 DNA sequence: TGTGCCAGCAGCCCCACAAGCGGGATCCTGAACACCGGGGAGCTGTTTTTT. This encodes CASSPTSGILNTGELFF.

This clonotype was counted between two and nine times. The V and J genes are TRBV7-9 and TRBJ2-5; the match to TRBD2 covers 9 bases. The trim removed 2 bases at V and 4 bases at J, leaving 14 bases unmatched. Germline lookup yields CDR1 SEHNR and CDR2 FQNEAQ (reference sequence). The CDR3 contains 18 residues. CDR3 DNA sequence: TGTGCCAGCAGCTTAACCGGCGGACTAGCGTCCTCAACAGAGACCCAGTACTTC. It translates to CASSLTGGLASSTETQYF.

This clonotype has at least ten counts. One junction end disagrees with the germline gene, perhaps due to a read error. The rearrangement uses TRBV29-1 and TRBJ2-1; 8 nucleotides match TRBD1. The germline gives CDR1 SQVTM, CDR2 ANQGSEA. The CDR3 has 12 residues. The CDR3 nucleotides read TGTTGTGCAGGGGGCAATCGCGCTGAGCAGTTCTTC. This gives the protein CCAGGNRAEQFF.